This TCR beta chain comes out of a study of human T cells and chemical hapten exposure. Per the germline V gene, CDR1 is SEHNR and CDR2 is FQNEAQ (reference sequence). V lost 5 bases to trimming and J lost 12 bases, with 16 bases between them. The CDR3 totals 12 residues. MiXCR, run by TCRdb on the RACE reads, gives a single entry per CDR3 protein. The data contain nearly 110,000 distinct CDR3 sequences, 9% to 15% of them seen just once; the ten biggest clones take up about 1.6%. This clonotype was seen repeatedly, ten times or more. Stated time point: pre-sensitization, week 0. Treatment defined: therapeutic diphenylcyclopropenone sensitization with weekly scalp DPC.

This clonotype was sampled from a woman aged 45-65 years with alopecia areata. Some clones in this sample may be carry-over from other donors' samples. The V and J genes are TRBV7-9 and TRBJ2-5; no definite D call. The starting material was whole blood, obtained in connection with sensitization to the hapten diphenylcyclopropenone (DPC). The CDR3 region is CASSPGPAPKYF. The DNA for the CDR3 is TGTGCCAGCAGCCCGGGCCCCGCACCCAAGTACTTC.